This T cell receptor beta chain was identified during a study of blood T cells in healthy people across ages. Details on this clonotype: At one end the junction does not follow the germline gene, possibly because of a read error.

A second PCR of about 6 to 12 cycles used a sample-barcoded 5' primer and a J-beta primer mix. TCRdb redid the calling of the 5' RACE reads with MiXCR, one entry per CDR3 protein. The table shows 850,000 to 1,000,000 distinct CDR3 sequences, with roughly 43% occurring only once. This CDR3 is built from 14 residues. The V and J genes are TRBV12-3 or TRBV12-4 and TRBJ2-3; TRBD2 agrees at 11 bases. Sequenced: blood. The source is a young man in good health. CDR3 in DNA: TGTGCCAGCAGATTAGCGGGGGGGAAGGATACGCAGTATTTT. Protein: CASRLAGGKDTQYF.